The clone carrying this T cell receptor (beta chain) showed up many times. Its target is not known. The CDR3 runs 8 residues. V lost 4 bases and J 9 bases, leaving 0 bases between the germline ends. Germline V gene lookup returns CDR1 LNHDA and CDR2 SQIVND (reference sequence). The record originates from a study of T-cell memory formation after mild COVID-19. General study points: A second wave expanding day 15 to 37 was CD4+-biased; contracting clones were balanced. Several responding clones turned up in pre-infection memory, indicating that cross-reactive memory may have taken part.

TCRdb fed the 5' RACE reads into MiXCR, producing one record per CDR3 protein. Among under 250,000 distinct CDR3 sequences listed, 8% to 10% were seen once. The chain combines TRBV19 with TRBJ1-1; D is unresolved. The sample comprised PBMCs or a T cell subset sorted from them (not recorded which). This sequence was found in a man between 18 and 35 years old who had mild COVID-19 (a few samples of this study predate the infection). Cell type and time point are not known. CDR3 loop: CASSKAFF. Written as DNA, the CDR3 is TGTGCCAGTAGTAAAGCTTTCTTT.